The subject of this entry is one T cell receptor (beta chain). Its antigen is not identified. Every donor, a Caucasian adult, lived in Nashville, Tennessee. The data are from a study of shared clonotypes between healthy human individuals. Measured with immunoSEQ multiplex PCR; TCRdb has only the in-frame clones, and not every one. This table holds millions of clones, around nine tenths found once. Study-level results: Unshared clonotypes carried lower generation probabilities than those common to all four donors. Rarefaction demonstrated incomplete sorted-subset sequencing despite large depth.

The sample was naive CD4+ T cells sorted from blood. As for subset: CD45RA+ positively selected. This TCR was recovered from a man aged 18 to 29 in good health.

The CDR3 DNA sequence: TGTGCCAGCACCGGAGACAGCGTCTGGGAGCAGTACTTC. This gives the protein CASTGDSVWEQYF. J is TRBJ2-7 and V is TRBV2; tentatively, D is TRBD1 (5 bases). The CDR3 totals 13 residues. The germline CDR1 and CDR2 sequences are SNHLY and FYNNEI. The germline V and J ends were trimmed by 7 bases and 7 bases, with 17 bases remaining between them.